The source of this T cell receptor (beta chain) is a study of T cell repertoires in ileal Crohn's disease. General study findings and limits: Every patient over 26.8% clonality showed endoscopic recurrence.

Profiled with immunoSEQ multiplex PCR; TCRdb holds only in-frame clones, not every one. This table holds about 17,000 clones, 83% found once. J gave up 3 bases and V 2 bases, and 6 bases lay outside the gene matches. The germline V gene has CDR1 GTSNPN and CDR2 SVGIG (reference sequence). The CDR3 spans 15 residues. This clone has just one count. What it binds is unknown. Sequences were obtained from ileal tissue. The chain couples TRBV30 to TRBJ1-5, with 8 bases fitting TRBD1. The clonotype originates from an adult with Crohn's disease. CDR3 coding DNA: TGTGCCTGGAGTAAGAGGGACAGGCTCAATCAGCCCCAGCATTTT. Translating gives CAWSKRDRLNQPQHF.